Below, one T cell receptor (beta chain) is given with its context. The target antigen is unknown. At one end the junction does not follow the germline gene, possibly because of a read error. The CDR3 has 13 amino acids. Germline V CDR1 and CDR2: MGHRA, YSYEKL. Samples had at least 7 million PBMCs isolated from them. The record originates from a study of blood T cells in healthy people across ages. PCR was performed a second time for roughly 7 to 12 cycles using a sample-barcoded 5' primer and a J-beta primer mix. TCRdb ran MiXCR on the 5' RACE reads and lists one entry per CDR3 protein. The table has some 880,000 distinct CDR3 sequences, around 36% seen once. Study-level findings and limits: Calculation of diversity from one million T cells yielded estimates considered to be underestimates. There were more naive CD4+ cells and higher diversity in long-lived donors than in aged donors.

The sequence came from a man aged 18-30 years in good health. The chain uses TRBV4-1 and TRBJ2-1; D not resolved. The J call may be in error: the DNA end matches TRBJ2-7 better. The sample was blood. CDR3 region: CASRHTGDNEQYF. For the CDR3, the DNA is TGCGCCAGCCGCCACACGGGCGACAATGAGCAGTACTTC.